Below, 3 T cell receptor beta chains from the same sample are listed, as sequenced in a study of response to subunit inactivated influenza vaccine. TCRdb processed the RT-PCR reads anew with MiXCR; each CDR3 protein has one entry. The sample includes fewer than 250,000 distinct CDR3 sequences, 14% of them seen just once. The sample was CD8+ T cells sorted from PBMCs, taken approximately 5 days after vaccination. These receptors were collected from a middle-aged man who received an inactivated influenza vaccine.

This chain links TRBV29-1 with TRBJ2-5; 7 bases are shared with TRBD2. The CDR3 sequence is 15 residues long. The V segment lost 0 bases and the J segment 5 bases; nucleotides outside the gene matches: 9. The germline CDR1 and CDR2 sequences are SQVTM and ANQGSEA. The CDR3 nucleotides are TGCAGCGTTGAAGATATTGCGGGGGTGAGGGAGACCCAGTACTTC. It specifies CSVEDIAGVRETQYF.

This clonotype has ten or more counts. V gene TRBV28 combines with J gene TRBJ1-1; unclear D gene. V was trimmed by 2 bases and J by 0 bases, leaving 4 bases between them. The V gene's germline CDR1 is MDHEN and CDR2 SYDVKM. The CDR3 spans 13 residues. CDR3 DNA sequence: TGTGCCAGCAGTTTAGGGGTGAACACTGAAGCTTTCTTT. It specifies CASSLGVNTEAFF.

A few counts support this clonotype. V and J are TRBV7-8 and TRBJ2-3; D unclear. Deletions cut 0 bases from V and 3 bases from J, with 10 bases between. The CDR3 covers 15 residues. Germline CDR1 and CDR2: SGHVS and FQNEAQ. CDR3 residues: CASSLAFGATDTQYF. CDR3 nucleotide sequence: TGTGCCAGCAGCTTAGCATTCGGAGCGACAGATACGCAGTATTTT.